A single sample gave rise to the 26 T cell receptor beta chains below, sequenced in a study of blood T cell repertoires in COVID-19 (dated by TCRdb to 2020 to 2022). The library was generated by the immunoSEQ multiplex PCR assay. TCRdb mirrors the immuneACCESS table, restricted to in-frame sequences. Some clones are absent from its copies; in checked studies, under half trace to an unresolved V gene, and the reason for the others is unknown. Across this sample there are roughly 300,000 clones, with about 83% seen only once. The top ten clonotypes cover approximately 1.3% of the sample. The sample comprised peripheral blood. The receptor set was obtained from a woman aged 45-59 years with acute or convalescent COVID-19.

The CDR3 DNA reads TGTGCCAGCAGCCCAGATTGGACAGGCGGGACTGAAGCTTTCTTT. It codes for CASSPDWTGGTEAFF. This chain uses TRBV7-6 with TRBJ1-1; 7 positions agree with TRBD1. Per germline, CDR1 SGHVS and CDR2 FNYEAQ. The CDR3 contains 15 residues. V lost 5 bases to trimming and J lost 5 bases; unmatched junction nucleotides: 11.

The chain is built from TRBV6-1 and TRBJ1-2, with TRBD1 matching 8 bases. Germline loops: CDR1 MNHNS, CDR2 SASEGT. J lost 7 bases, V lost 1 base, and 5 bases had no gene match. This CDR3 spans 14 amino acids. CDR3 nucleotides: TGTGCCAGCAGTGAAGGGACAGGGCCTGGTGGCTACACCTTC. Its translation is CASSEGTGPGGYTF.

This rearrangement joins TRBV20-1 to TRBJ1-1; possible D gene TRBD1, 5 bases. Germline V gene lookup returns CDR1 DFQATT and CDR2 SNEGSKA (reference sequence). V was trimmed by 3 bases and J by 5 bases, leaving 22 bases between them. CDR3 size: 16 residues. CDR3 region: CSASSLLGGEGTEAFF. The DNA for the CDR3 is TGCAGTGCTAGTTCTCTGTTGGGGGGTGAGGGAACTGAAGCTTTCTTT.

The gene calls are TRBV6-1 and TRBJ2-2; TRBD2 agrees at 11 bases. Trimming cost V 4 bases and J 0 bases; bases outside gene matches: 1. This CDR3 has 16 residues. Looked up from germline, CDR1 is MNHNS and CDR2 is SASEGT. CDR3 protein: CASSGLAGPNTGELFF. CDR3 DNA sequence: TGTGCCAGCAGTGGACTAGCGGGACCGAACACCGGGGAGCTGTTTTTT.

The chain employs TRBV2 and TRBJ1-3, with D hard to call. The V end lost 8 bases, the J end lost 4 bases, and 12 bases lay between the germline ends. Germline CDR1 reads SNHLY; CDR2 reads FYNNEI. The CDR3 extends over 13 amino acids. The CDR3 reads CASGRGGGNTIYF. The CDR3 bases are TGTGCCAGCGGACGGGGAGGGGGAAACACCATATATTTT.

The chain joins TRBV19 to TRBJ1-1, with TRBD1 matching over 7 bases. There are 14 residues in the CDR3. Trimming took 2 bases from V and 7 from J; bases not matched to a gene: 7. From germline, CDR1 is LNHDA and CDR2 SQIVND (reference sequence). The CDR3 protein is CASSIKGGLSEAFF. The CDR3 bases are TGTGCCAGTAGTATAAAAGGGGGCCTTAGTGAAGCTTTCTTT.

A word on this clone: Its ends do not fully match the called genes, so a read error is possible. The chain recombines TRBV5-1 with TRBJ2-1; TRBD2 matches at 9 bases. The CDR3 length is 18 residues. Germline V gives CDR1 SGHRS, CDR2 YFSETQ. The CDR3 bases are TGCGCCCGCAGCTTGGCCGGTGGGGCGGGGGGGCCTTCCAATGAGCAGTTCTTC. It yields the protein CARSLAGGAGGPSNEQFF.

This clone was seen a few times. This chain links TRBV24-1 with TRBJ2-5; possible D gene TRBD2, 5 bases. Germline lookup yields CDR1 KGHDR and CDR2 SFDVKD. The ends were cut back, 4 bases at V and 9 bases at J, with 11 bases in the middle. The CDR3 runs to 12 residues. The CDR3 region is CATSETSQAQYF. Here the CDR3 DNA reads TGTGCCACCAGTGAAACTAGTCAGGCCCAGTACTTC.

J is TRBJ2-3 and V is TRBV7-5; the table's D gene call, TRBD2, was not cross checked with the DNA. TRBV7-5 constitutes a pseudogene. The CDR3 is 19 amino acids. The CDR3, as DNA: TGTGCCAGAAGCCCACCGCCGTTAGGATTAAAGAGGGACACAGATACGCAGTATTTT. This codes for CARSPPPLGLKRDTDTQYF.

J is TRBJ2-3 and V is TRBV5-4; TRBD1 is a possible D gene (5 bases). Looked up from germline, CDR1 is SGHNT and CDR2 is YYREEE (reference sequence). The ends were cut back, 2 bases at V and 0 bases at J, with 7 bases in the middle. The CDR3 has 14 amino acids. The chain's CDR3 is CASSLAGSTDTQYF. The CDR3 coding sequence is TGTGCCAGCAGCTTAGCAGGGAGCACAGATACGCAGTATTTT.

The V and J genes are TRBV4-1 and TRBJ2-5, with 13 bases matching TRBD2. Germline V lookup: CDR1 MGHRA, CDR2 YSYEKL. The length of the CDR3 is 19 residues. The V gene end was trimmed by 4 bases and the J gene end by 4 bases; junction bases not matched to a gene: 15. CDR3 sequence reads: CASSPLGKTSGGAGETQYF. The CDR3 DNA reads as TGCGCCAGCAGCCCCCTAGGAAAAACTAGCGGGGGGGCAGGAGAGACCCAGTACTTC.

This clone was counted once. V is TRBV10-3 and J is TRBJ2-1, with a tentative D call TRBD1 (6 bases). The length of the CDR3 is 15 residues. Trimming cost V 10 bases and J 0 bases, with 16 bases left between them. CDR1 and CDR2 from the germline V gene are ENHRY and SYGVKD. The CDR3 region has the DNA TGTGCCACCCAGCGACAGGAAAGCTCCTACAATGAGCAGTTCTTC. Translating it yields CATQRQESSYNEQFF.

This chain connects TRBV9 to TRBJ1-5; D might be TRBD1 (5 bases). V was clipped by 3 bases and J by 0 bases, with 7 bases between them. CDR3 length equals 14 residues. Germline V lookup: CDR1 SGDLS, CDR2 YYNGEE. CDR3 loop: CASSADSSNQPQHF. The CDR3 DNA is TGTGCCAGCAGCGCTGACAGTAGCAATCAGCCCCAGCATTTT.

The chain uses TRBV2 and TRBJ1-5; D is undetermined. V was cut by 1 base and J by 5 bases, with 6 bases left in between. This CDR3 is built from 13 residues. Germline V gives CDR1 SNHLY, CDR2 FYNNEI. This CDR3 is CASSEDRDQPQHF. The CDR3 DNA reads TGTGCCAGCAGTGAAGATCGGGATCAGCCCCAGCATTTT.

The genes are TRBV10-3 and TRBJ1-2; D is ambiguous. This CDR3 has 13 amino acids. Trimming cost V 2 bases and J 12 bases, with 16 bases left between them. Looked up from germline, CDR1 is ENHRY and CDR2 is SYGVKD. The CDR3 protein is CAISEKGGKEDTF. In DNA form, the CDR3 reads TGTGCCATCAGTGAGAAGGGAGGGAAGGAGGACACCTTC.

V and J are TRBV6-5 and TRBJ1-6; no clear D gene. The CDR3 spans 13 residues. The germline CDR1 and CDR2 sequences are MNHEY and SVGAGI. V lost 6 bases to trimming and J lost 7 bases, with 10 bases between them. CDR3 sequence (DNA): TGTGCCAGCAGCCCCGGGTCGAATTCACCCCTCCACTTT. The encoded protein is CASSPGSNSPLHF.

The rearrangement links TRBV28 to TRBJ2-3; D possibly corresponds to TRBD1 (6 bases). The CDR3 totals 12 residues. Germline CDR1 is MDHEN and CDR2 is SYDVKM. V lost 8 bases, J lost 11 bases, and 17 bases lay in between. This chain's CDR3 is CASAPSGTKQYF. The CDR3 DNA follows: TGTGCCAGCGCCCCTTCAGGGACAAAGCAGTATTTT.

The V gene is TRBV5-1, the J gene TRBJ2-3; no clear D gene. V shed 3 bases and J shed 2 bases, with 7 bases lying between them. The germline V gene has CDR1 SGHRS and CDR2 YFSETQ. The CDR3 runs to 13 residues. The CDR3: CASSSLSTDTQYF. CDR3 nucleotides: TGCGCCAGCAGCTCGCTATCCACAGATACGCAGTATTTT.

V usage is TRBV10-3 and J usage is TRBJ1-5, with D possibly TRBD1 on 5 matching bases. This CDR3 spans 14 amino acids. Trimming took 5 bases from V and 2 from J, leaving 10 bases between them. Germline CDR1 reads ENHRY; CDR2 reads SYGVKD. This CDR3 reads CAISTGGGNQPQHF. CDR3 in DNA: TGTGCCATCAGTACAGGAGGGGGCAATCAGCCCCAGCATTTT.

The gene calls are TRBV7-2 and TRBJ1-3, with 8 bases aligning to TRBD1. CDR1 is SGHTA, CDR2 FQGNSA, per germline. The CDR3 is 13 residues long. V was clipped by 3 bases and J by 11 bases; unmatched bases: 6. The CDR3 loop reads CASSFSGQEAIYF. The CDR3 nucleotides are TGTGCCAGCAGCTTTTCGGGACAGGAGGCCATATATTTT.

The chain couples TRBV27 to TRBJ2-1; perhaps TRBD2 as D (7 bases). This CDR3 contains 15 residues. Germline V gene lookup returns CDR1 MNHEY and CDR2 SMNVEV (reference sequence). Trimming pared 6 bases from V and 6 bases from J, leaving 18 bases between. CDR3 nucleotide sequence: TGTGCCAGCAGGGGGGGGGCTAGCGGAATCAATGAGCAGTTCTTC. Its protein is CASRGGASGINEQFF.

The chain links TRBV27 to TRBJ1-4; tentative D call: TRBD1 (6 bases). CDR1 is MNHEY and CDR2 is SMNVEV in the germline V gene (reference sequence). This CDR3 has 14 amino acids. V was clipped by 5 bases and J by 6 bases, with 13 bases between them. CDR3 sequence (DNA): TGTGCCAGCAGTGACAGGCTTTCCCATGAAAAACTGTTTTTT. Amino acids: CASSDRLSHEKLFF.

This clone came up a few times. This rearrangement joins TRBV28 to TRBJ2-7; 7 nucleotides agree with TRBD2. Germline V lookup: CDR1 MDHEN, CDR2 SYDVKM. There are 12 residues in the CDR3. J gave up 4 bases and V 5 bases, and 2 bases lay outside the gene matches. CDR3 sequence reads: CASSSGEYEQYV. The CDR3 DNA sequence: TGTGCCAGCAGTAGCGGGGAGTACGAGCAGTACGTC.

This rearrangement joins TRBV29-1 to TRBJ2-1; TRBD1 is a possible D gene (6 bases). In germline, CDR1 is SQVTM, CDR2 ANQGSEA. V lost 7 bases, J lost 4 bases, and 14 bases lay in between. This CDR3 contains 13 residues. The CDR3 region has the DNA TGCAGCGGCTGGGACACACTATACAATGAGCAGTTCTTC. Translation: CSGWDTLYNEQFF.

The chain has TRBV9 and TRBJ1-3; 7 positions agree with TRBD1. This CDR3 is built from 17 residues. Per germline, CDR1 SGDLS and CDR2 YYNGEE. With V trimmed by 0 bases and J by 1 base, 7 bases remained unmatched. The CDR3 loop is CASSVDTGAFSGNTIYF. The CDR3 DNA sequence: TGTGCCAGCAGCGTAGATACAGGGGCGTTTTCTGGAAACACCATATATTTT.

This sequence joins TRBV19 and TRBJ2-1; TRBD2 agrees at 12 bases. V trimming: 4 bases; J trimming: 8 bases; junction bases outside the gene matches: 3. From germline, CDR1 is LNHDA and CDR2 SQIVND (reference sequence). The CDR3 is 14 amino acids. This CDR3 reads CASSRTSGDDEQFF. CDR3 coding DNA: TGTGCCAGTAGTAGGACTAGCGGGGACGATGAGCAGTTCTTC.